This T cell receptor beta chain was identified in a study of cytomegalovirus exposure and HLA in healthy donors. Whole-study findings and limits: Previous analysis showed most TCR beta V segments were productive about 87% or about 30% of the time. As a later analysis showed, a missense DCLRE1C variant was linked to trimming of TCR beta V- and J-genes. Sequence variants that were highly shared formed a cluster that was likely a sequencing artifact. Accurate prediction of most subjects' HLA-A and HLA-B alleles from TCR beta sequences was reported.

Turning to this clone: The antigen is not known.

The CDR3 spans 15 residues. Germline CDR1 SGHAT, CDR2 FQDESV (reference sequence). Trimming took off 1 base at V and 2 bases at J, with 12 bases between the two ends. Primers included in the PCR were 60 Vbeta and 13 Jbeta primers. Method: immunoSEQ multiplex PCR; TCRdb's copy keeps in-frame clones and lacks some. In the table there are under 130,000 clones, just over 75% of which are singletons. The specimen was PBMCs. The source is a man in his forties in good health and CMV-seropositive. The chain uses TRBV11-1 and TRBJ2-7; D may be TRBD2 (6 bases). This CDR3 reads CASSLDGTGAYEQYF. DNA for the CDR3: TGTGCCAGCAGCTTAGACGGGACTGGGGCCTACGAGCAGTACTTC.